This T cell receptor beta chain was sequenced in a study of T cells in Graves' hyperthyroidism and ophthalmopathy. The study's findings and limits: Most clonotypes that expanded in the thyroid above 0.001 also showed up in blood. Model-based prediction identified ophthalmopathy a median about 6.8 months prior to its onset.

This clonotype was seen repeatedly, ten times or more. What it binds is not known. There were TCR beta CDR3 regions amplified from RNA transcripts. HTBI primers were used for first-round RT-PCR of the TCR CDR3. TCRdb recomputed calls from the multiplex PCR reads with MiXCR, one row per CDR3 protein. Altogether about 570,000 distinct CDR3 sequences are present, about half being singletons, with the ten largest covering around a fifth. Exclusion of patients followed from uncontrolled infection, other autoimmune disease, pregnancy or lactation. Used for diagnoses were clinical symptoms, serum thyroxine and TRAb, thyroid ultrasound and orbital computed tomography. CDR3 length: 15 amino acids. The ends were cut back, 3 bases at V and 0 bases at J, with 12 bases in the middle. The germline CDR1 and CDR2 sequences are LGHNA and YSLEER.

The sequence was obtained from an adult woman with Graves' disease, either hyperthyroidism or ophthalmopathy (not recorded which). The gene calls are TRBV4-3 and TRBJ2-7; no firm D call. The source material was peripheral blood or thyroid tissue (not recorded which). In DNA form, the CDR3 reads TGCGCCAGCAGCCAGAGGACCGATCTCTCCTACGAGCAGTACTTC. Amino acid sequence: CASSQRTDLSYEQYF.